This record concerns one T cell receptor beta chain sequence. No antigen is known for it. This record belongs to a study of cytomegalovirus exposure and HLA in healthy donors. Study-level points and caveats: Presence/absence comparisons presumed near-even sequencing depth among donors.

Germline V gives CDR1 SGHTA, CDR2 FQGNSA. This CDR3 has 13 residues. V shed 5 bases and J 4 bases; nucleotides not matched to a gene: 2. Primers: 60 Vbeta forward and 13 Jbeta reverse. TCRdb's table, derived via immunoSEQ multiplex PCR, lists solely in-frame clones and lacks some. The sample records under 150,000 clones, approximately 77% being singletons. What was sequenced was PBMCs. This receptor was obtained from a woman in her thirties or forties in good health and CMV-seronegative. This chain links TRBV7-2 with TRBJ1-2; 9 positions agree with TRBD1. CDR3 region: CASSEDRGYGYTF. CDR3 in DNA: TGTGCCAGCAGCGAGGACAGGGGCTATGGCTACACCTTC.